The 10 T cell receptor beta chains given below trace back to one sample, sequenced in a study of cytomegalovirus exposure and HLA in healthy donors. The primer mix had 60 Vbeta and 13 Jbeta primers. Measured with immunoSEQ multiplex PCR; TCRdb has only the in-frame clones, and not every one. Of about 140,000 clones detected, 76% appear once; the ten largest clones hold around 3.6%. Source material: PBMCs. These TCRs come from a man aged 18 to 30 in good health and CMV-seronegative.

This clone was detected a few times. Sequence at one end of the junction differs from germline and may be a read error. The V call is TRBV6-1, the J call TRBJ2-1; the D gene is possibly TRBD2 (6 bases). Per germline, CDR1 MNHNS and CDR2 SASEGT. This CDR3 comprises 17 residues. CDR3 residues: CASREEKRVSSYNEQFF. The CDR3 DNA sequence: TGTGCCAGCAGAGAAGAAAAGCGGGTGAGCTCCTACAATGAGCAGTTCTTC.

The chain recombines TRBV9 with TRBJ2-7; D perhaps matches TRBD1 (5 bases). Germline lookup yields CDR1 SGDLS and CDR2 YYNGEE. CDR3 size: 14 residues. The V and J ends lost 1 base and 3 bases respectively, with 11 bases between them. As DNA, the CDR3 is TGTGCCAGCAGCGTAAGCAACCAGGGCTACGAGCAGTACTTC. It is translated as CASSVSNQGYEQYF.

The chain carries TRBV19 and TRBJ2-2; D uncertain. The germline V gene has CDR1 LNHDA and CDR2 SQIVND (reference sequence). Between the trimmed V and J ends, which lost 5 bases and 2 bases, there was a span of 15 bases. CDR3 length: 16 amino acids. CDR3 coding DNA: TGTGCCAGTAGTCCCCGTGGAGAAATCAACACCGGGGAGCTGTTTTTT. It encodes CASSPRGEINTGELFF.

The CDR3 DNA sequence: TGTGCCAGTAGTACCCGGACAGACTACGAGCAGTACTTC. Its translation is CASSTRTDYEQYF. The chain carries TRBV19 and TRBJ2-7, with a possible D match to TRBD1 (6 bases). The CDR3 totals 13 residues. From germline, CDR1 is LNHDA and CDR2 SQIVND (reference sequence). The ends were cut back, 4 bases at V and 3 bases at J, with 10 bases in the middle.

The chain has TRBV6-5 and TRBJ1-6; D is uncertain. Trimming stripped 0 bases from V and 6 bases from J, with 12 bases between. Germline V gives CDR1 MNHEY, CDR2 SVGAGI. The CDR3 has 16 amino acids. The CDR3 coding sequence is TGTGCCAGCAGTTACTCGAACCGGGGTGGTAATTCACCCCTCCACTTT. This gives the protein CASSYSNRGGNSPLHF.

The chain recombines TRBV15 with TRBJ2-7; unclear D gene. Trimming took off 3 bases at V and 6 bases at J, with 18 bases between the two ends. The CDR3 consists of 15 residues. CDR1 and CDR2 from the germline V gene are LNHNV and YYDKDF (reference sequence). The CDR3 reads CATSSDTYSAAEQYF. The CDR3 DNA reads as TGTGCCACCAGCAGCGACACCTATTCGGCCGCCGAGCAGTACTTC.

The rearrangement uses TRBV18 and TRBJ1-2; 7 nucleotides line up with TRBD1. This CDR3 is 13 amino acids long. The trim removed 3 bases at V and 8 bases at J, leaving 6 bases unmatched. Germline values: CDR1 KGHSH, CDR2 LQKENI. CDR3 coding DNA: TGTGCCAGCTCACCGTACAGGGACAGCGGCTACACCTTC. Its translation is CASSPYRDSGYTF.

Regarding this clone: Its ends do not fully match the called genes, so a read error is possible. This chain links TRBV5-4 with TRBJ1-2, with 10 bases that match TRBD1. The CDR3 consists of 14 residues. Germline V gene data show CDR1 as SGHNT and CDR2 as YYREEE (reference sequence). In DNA, the CDR3 is TGTGCCAGCGGCTTGGACAGGGGGGCGTATGGCTACACCTTC. Protein: CASGLDRGAYGYTF.

In its sample, this clone was seen a few times. The gene calls are TRBV6-6 and TRBJ2-7; 7 nucleotides line up with TRBD1. Germline CDR1 reads MNHNY; CDR2 reads SVGAGI (reference sequence). The CDR3 is 13 residues long. Unmatched junction bases numbered 10, after V lost 10 bases and J lost 4 bases. CDR3 residues: CATATGAGYEQYF. The CDR3 coding sequence is TGTGCCACCGCAACAGGGGCGGGTTACGAGCAGTACTTC.

This clone was recorded a few times. The gene calls are TRBV5-1 and TRBJ2-5, with 15 nucleotides matching TRBD2. The V gene end was trimmed by 4 bases and the J gene end by 5 bases; junction bases not matched to a gene: 3. The CDR3 length is 15 residues. Germline V gene data show CDR1 as SGHRS and CDR2 as YFSETQ. The CDR3 coding sequence is TGCGCCAGCAGCGACGGGACTAGCGGGAGGGAGACCCAGTACTTC. This translates into CASSDGTSGRETQYF.